These T cell receptor beta chains were read from a single sample in a study of identical twins. MiXCR, applied by TCRdb to the 5' RACE reads, yields one record per CDR3 protein. The data show nearly 650,000 distinct CDR3 sequences, 7.1% seen once. These same data were also listed under a study on yellow fever vaccine responses in identical twins.

Sequencing was carried out using PBMCs. The origin of the receptors is a woman younger than 30 in good health. Both conserved end residues are part of each CDR3. The D gene is left open where the match is weak. The size field is filled for only some rows; it gives once, few, many or a size class.

v_call,j_call,clone_size,d_call,cdr3_aa,cdr3_nt
TRBV12-3/TRBV12-4,TRBJ1-6,many,TRBD1,CASSDGTGRGHNSPLHF,TGTGCCAGCAGTGATGGGACAGGACGGGGACACAATTCACCCCTCCACTTT
TRBV2,TRBJ1-5,-,-,CASSEEDSRSQHF,TGTGCCAGCAGTGAAGAGGACAGCCGGTCCCAGCATTTT
TRBV2,TRBJ1-2,many,-,CASSYSTPYGYTF,TGTGCCAGCAGTTACAGCACCCCCTATGGCTACACCTTC
TRBV10-3,TRBJ2-1,-,TRBD2,CAISELAGTINEQFF,TGTGCCATCAGTGAACTAGCGGGAACTATAAATGAGCAGTTCTTC
TRBV7-6,TRBJ2-5,-,-,CASNLGFMETQYF,TGTGCCAGCAATCTGGGTTTTATGGAGACCCAGTACTTC
TRBV18,TRBJ2-3,-,-,CASSIGPYIATDTQYF,TGTGCCAGCTCGATTGGACCTTATATCGCCACAGATACGCAGTATTTT
TRBV4-2,TRBJ1-2,-,TRBD1,CASSPTGEEGYTF,TGTGCCAGCAGCCCCACAGGGGAGGAGGGCTACACCTTC
TRBV6-5,TRBJ1-5,-,TRBD1,CASSSMPQGTNQPQHF,TGTGCCAGCAGTTCAATGCCACAGGGGACCAATCAGCCCCAGCATTTT
TRBV24-1,TRBJ2-2,-,-,CATSGGRKSNTGELFF,TGTGCCACCAGTGGTGGCAGAAAATCGAACACCGGGGAGCTGTTTTTT
TRBV5-1,TRBJ2-5,few,TRBD2,CASSLSSSGGETQYF,TGCGCCAGCAGCTTGAGTTCGAGCGGGGGGGAGACCCAGTACTTC
TRBV6-5,TRBJ2-2,-,TRBD2,CASGFMRGGPVGELFF,TGTGCCAGCGGTTTCATGCGGGGGGGCCCTGTCGGGGAGCTGTTTTTT
TRBV7-3,TRBJ2-2,few,-,CASSRQDNTGELFF,TGTGCCAGCAGCCGACAGGACAACACCGGGGAGCTGTTTTTT
TRBV15,TRBJ2-1,-,-,CAVSRQASYNEQFF,TGTGCCGTTTCAAGACAGGCTTCCTACAATGAGCAGTTCTTC
TRBV12-3/TRBV12-4,TRBJ1-1,few,TRBD1,CASSLPDRGSQAFF,TGTGCCAGCAGTTTGCCGGACAGGGGCTCCCAAGCTTTCTTT
TRBV5-1,TRBJ2-4,few,-,CASSLRAGATKNIQYF,TGCGCCAGCAGCTTAAGAGCAGGGGCGACCAAAAACATTCAGTACTTC
TRBV29-1,TRBJ2-3,many,TRBD1,CSVDRGAEDTQYF,TGCAGCGTGGACAGGGGGGCGGAAGATACGCAGTATTTT
TRBV7-7,TRBJ2-2,-,-,CASSLGGALNTGELFF,TGTGCCAGCAGCTTAGGGGGGGCCCTTAACACCGGGGAGCTGTTTTTT
TRBV7-3,TRBJ2-5,-,TRBD1,CASSLTAGQGKETQYF,TGTGCCAGCAGCTTAACTGCGGGACAGGGAAAAGAGACCCAGTACTTC
TRBV4-1,TRBJ1-4,many,-,CASSQPGATNEKLFF,TGCGCCAGCAGCCAACCGGGGGCAACTAATGAAAAACTGTTTTTT
TRBV7-8,TRBJ1-6,-,-,CASSLVAVSYNSPLHF,TGTGCCAGCAGCTTAGTTGCAGTCTCCTATAATTCACCCCTCCACTTT
TRBV29-1,TRBJ1-2,many,TRBD1,CSVDSQGATENGYTF,TGCAGCGTTGATAGCCAGGGGGCGACGGAGAATGGCTACACCTTC
TRBV10-3,TRBJ1-3,many,TRBD1,CAINADRVGGNTIYF,TGTGCCATCAATGCGGACAGGGTTGGAGGAAACACCATATATTTT
TRBV5-1,TRBJ2-3,few,-,CASSSSRRAATDTQYF,TGCGCCAGCAGCTCGTCTCGCAGGGCTGCCACAGATACGCAGTATTTT
TRBV29-1,TRBJ2-7,-,TRBD1,CSVEVQGLSYEQYF,TGCAGCGTTGAGGTACAGGGGCTTTCCTACGAGCAGTACTTC
TRBV12-3/TRBV12-4,TRBJ1-2,many,-,CASSLGQLYGYTF,TGTGCCAGCAGTTTAGGACAACTCTATGGCTACACCTTC
TRBV10-3,TRBJ2-3,many,TRBD1,CAISETGGTYTQYF,TGTGCCATCAGTGAGACAGGGGGCACATATACGCAGTATTTT
TRBV19,TRBJ1-6,-,TRBD1,CASSGARGNNSPLHF,TGTGCCAGTAGTGGTGCCAGGGGGAATAATTCACCCCTCCACTTT
TRBV7-7,TRBJ2-3,many,-,CASSLNPRTTVFTDTQYF,TGTGCCAGCAGCTTAAATCCTAGGACTACCGTTTTCACAGATACGCAGTATTTT
TRBV18,TRBJ2-1,few,-,CASSPAVDEQFF,TGTGCCAGCTCACCAGCCGTGGATGAGCAGTTCTTC
TRBV2,TRBJ2-1,-,-,CASSPPRDHNEQFF,TGTGCCAGCAGTCCCCCCAGGGACCACAATGAGCAGTTCTTC
TRBV29-1,TRBJ2-1,-,-,CSVRVRASYNEQFF,TGCAGCGTTCGGGTCCGGGCTTCCTACAATGAGCAGTTCTTC
TRBV13,TRBJ2-5,-,-,CASSESRGGETQYF,TGTGCCAGCAGCGAATCTAGGGGAGGAGAGACCCAGTACTTC
TRBV20-1,TRBJ2-3,-,TRBD2,CSARGLAVHSDTQYF,TGCAGTGCTAGGGGACTAGCGGTTCATTCAGATACGCAGTATTTT
TRBV7-9,TRBJ2-1,many,TRBD2,CASSHSGRVYNEQFF,TGTGCCAGCAGCCACAGCGGGAGGGTCTACAATGAGCAGTTCTTC
TRBV10-3,TRBJ2-7,many,-,CAISDDSYEQYF,TGTGCCATCAGTGATGACAGCTACGAGCAGTACTTC
TRBV11-2,TRBJ1-3,many,-,CASSLGRGSGNTIYF,TGTGCCAGCAGCTTAGGCCGGGGCTCTGGAAACACCATATATTTT
TRBV2,TRBJ1-3,-,-,CASSEGNTIYF,TGTGCCAGCAGTGAAGGAAACACCATATATTTT
TRBV5-5,TRBJ2-2,-,TRBD2,CASSPSGGVNTGELFF,TGTGCCAGCAGCCCTAGCGGGGGGGTGAACACCGGGGAGCTGTTTTTT
TRBV27,TRBJ2-1,-,-,CASRVTSSVPNNEQFF,TGTGCCAGCAGAGTAACATCTAGCGTGCCTAACAATGAGCAGTTCTTC
TRBV20-1,TRBJ2-1,-,-,CSARDDGWKRGAIYNEQFF,TGCAGTGCTAGAGATGACGGGTGGAAACGGGGGGCCATCTACAATGAGCAGTTCTTC
TRBV5-1,TRBJ2-2,few,-,CASSPLQVETGELFF,TGCGCCAGCAGCCCCCTACAGGTAGAGACCGGGGAGCTGTTTTTT
TRBV29-1,TRBJ1-5,few,-,CSLRSVGKRQPQHF,TGCAGCCTGCGGTCCGTGGGAAAAAGACAGCCCCAGCATTTT
TRBV6-5,TRBJ2-5,few,TRBD2,CASSYAGDRGRLGETQYF,TGTGCCAGCAGTTACGCCGGGGATCGCGGGAGATTGGGGGAGACCCAGTACTTC
TRBV6-1,TRBJ2-5,few,TRBD1,CASSEGQGSLETQYF,TGTGCCAGCAGTGAAGGACAGGGAAGTCTAGAGACCCAGTACTTC
TRBV12-3/TRBV12-4,TRBJ1-2,many,-,CASRPDRSVGYTF,TGTGCCAGCAGACCGGACCGAAGCGTTGGCTACACCTTC
TRBV3-1,TRBJ1-6,-,-,CASSQNSHNSPLHF,TGTGCCAGCAGCCAAAATTCCCATAATTCACCCCTCCACTTT
TRBV5-1,TRBJ1-3,-,TRBD1,CASSSGQGWSGNTIYF,TGCGCCAGCAGCTCGGGACAGGGATGGTCTGGAAACACCATATATTTT
TRBV11-3,TRBJ2-1,many,-,CASSMQEQFF,TGTGCCAGCAGCATGCAGGAGCAGTTCTTC
TRBV2,TRBJ2-1,-,-,CASSDEDSALQFF,TGTGCCAGCAGTGACGAGGACTCAGCGTTGCAGTTCTTC
TRBV5-1,TRBJ2-1,few,-,CASSTTTTYNEQFF,TGCGCCAGCAGCACTACTACCACCTACAATGAGCAGTTCTTC
TRBV5-1,TRBJ2-3,-,-,CASSLLTDTDTQYF,TGCGCCAGCAGCTTATTGACGGACACAGATACGCAGTATTTT
TRBV28,TRBJ1-1,few,-,CASSLADASREAFF,TGTGCCAGCAGTTTGGCAGACGCGAGTAGGGAAGCTTTCTTT
TRBV5-1,TRBJ2-2,-,-,CASSLRADTGELFF,TGCGCCAGCAGCTTGCGGGCGGACACCGGGGAGCTGTTTTTT